The 9 T cell receptor beta chains below were found in one sample sequenced in a study of cytomegalovirus exposure and HLA in healthy donors. The protocol was immunoSEQ multiplex PCR, while the TCRdb copy is restricted to in-frame clones and leaves out a portion. The sample has over 85,000 clones; around nine tenths are singletons. Sequenced input: PBMCs. Receptors originate from a woman aged 25-40 years in good health and CMV-seropositive.

The chain recombines TRBV11-2 with TRBJ2-3; D might be TRBD1 (6 bases). Trimming removed 5 bases at V and 12 bases at J, with 21 bases between. Per the germline V gene, CDR1 is SGHAT and CDR2 is FQNNGV. This CDR3 is 14 amino acids long. The CDR3 spells CASSPLGPGAAQYF. In DNA form, the CDR3 reads TGTGCCAGCAGCCCTCTAGGGCCAGGGGCCGCCCAGTATTTT.

The chain carries TRBV28 and TRBJ1-3; D call uncertain. The V gene's germline CDR1 is MDHEN and CDR2 SYDVKM. This CDR3 has 14 residues. V dropped 5 bases and J dropped 4 bases, with 12 bases sitting between them. For the CDR3, the DNA is TGTGCCAGCAGTCGAGGGTTAGAAGGAAACACCATATATTTT. Translation gives CASSRGLEGNTIYF.

This chain uses TRBV28 with TRBJ2-7; 11 bases agree with TRBD2. In germline, CDR1 is MDHEN, CDR2 SYDVKM. The CDR3 length is 15 residues. Trimming at V came to 4 bases and at J to 5 bases, leaving 7 bases not matched to a gene. The CDR3 sequence: CASSSASGRINEQYF. The CDR3 region has the DNA TGTGCCAGCAGTTCGGCTAGCGGGAGGATCAACGAGCAGTACTTC.

This clone has a handful of counts. The V gene is TRBV25-1, the J gene TRBJ1-4, with D possibly TRBD1 on 6 matching bases. Germline CDR1 reads MGHDK; CDR2 reads SYGVNS. This CDR3 spans 17 amino acids. The germline V and J ends were trimmed by 4 bases and 0 bases, with 15 bases remaining between them. CDR3 sequence: CASSALNRDATNEKLFF. The CDR3 DNA reads TGTGCCAGCAGTGCTTTAAACAGGGATGCAACTAATGAAAAACTGTTTTTT.

The chain uses TRBV4-3 and TRBJ1-3; 7 positions match TRBD1. V lost 1 base, J lost 3 bases, and 6 bases stayed unmatched. The CDR3 consists of 16 residues. CDR1 is LGHNA and CDR2 is YSLEER in the germline V gene. The CDR3 region has the DNA TGCGCCAGCAGCCAAGCTCCGACAGGGAGTGGAAACACCATATATTTT. This encodes CASSQAPTGSGNTIYF.

This rearrangement joins TRBV2 to TRBJ1-1; 9 bases align to TRBD1. The germline V gene has CDR1 SNHLY and CDR2 FYNNEI. J lost 5 bases, V lost 6 bases, and 4 bases had no gene match. The CDR3 contains 13 residues. The CDR3 here is CASSRDRATEAFF. As DNA, the CDR3 is TGTGCCAGCAGCCGGGACAGGGCTACTGAAGCTTTCTTT.

The V and J genes are TRBV6-5 and TRBJ2-7; 7 nucleotides match TRBD1. The CDR3 is 11 amino acids. Germline V CDR1 and CDR2: MNHEY, SVGAGI. V lost 6 bases to trimming and J lost 8 bases; unmatched junction nucleotides: 4. The CDR3 region is CASSTGDQQYF. The CDR3 coding sequence is TGTGCCAGCAGCACAGGGGACCAGCAGTACTTC.

This clone was recorded a few times. CDR3 loop: CASSLGGTGTQWEQYF. In DNA form, the CDR3 reads TGCGCCAGCAGCTTGGGTGGGACAGGGACTCAGTGGGAGCAGTACTTC. The chain combines TRBV5-1 with TRBJ2-7, with TRBD1 matching 9 bases. The germline CDR1 and CDR2 sequences are SGHRS and YFSETQ. The CDR3 contains 16 residues. V shed 0 bases and J 7 bases; nucleotides not matched to a gene: 11.

CDR3 sequence reads: CSARDGGGGTQYF. The DNA for the CDR3 is TGCAGCGCTAGGGACGGGGGGGGAGGGACCCAGTACTTC. This chain uses TRBV29-1 with TRBJ2-5, with 8 positions matching TRBD2. Germline CDR1 and CDR2: SQVTM and ANQGSEA. The CDR3 is 13 amino acids. Germline trimming cut 7 bases from V and 7 bases from J; bases unmatched to any gene: 11.